This entry is about one T cell receptor beta chain. Its target is unknown. Expressed TCRB transcripts got sequenced, as all isolated RNA was reverse transcribed. The average output of naive, central memory and regulatory T cell samples was about 3.3 million reads. The protocol was immunoSEQ multiplex PCR, while the TCRdb copy is restricted to in-frame clones and leaves out a portion. The table records 640,000 or so clones, about an eighth of them present only once. CDR1 is SGHDT, CDR2 YYEEEE, per germline. The CDR3 loop spans 15 amino acids. Trimming shortened V by 0 bases and J by 4 bases, and 13 bases separated the two germline ends. The sample originates from a study of beta chain features in type 1 diabetes. Whole-study results and caveats: Here, the possible influence of HLA type (on TCRB rearrangement) remained unresolved. Shortening of TCRB CDR3s, moderate but significant, appeared in all four CD4+ subsets of Type 1 diabetes patients.

Sorting of CD4+ naive, central memory, regulatory and stem cell-like memory cells was performed via CD45RO/CCR7/CD25/CD127/CD95/CD27. All sorted populations exceeded 98% purity. This chain uses TRBV5-6 with TRBJ1-2; unclear D gene. The clonotype originates from a man younger than 30 with type 1 diabetes. The sequenced sample consisted of naive CD4+ T cells from blood. The CDR3 reads CASSLAASLPYGYTF. The CDR3 region has the DNA TGTGCCAGCAGCTTGGCCGCCAGTCTTCCCTATGGCTACACCTTC.